This is a list of T cell receptor beta chains from one sample in a study of T cells in Graves' hyperthyroidism and ophthalmopathy. TCRdb re-called the multiplex PCR reads through MiXCR, storing one row per CDR3 protein. The sample lists 370,000 or so distinct CDR3 sequences; 20% to 25% were seen once. The sample taken for sequencing was blood. The receptors stem from a man over 45 with Graves' hyperthyroidism. Both conserved end residues are part of each CDR3. D genes are given only for firm matches. Expanded clones get a size class; other rows say once, few or many, or leave the size out.

v_call	j_call	d_call	clone_size	cdr3_aa	cdr3_nt
TRBV6-2/TRBV6-3	TRBJ2-3	TRBD2	-	CASSSAGTSYTDTQYF	TGTGCCAGCAGTTCCGCCGGGACTAGCTACACAGATACGCAGTATTTT
TRBV28	TRBJ2-1	TRBD2	-	CASRSQPGLGNNEQFF	TGTGCCAGCAGATCCCAACCGGGACTAGGTAACAATGAGCAGTTCTTC
TRBV11-2	TRBJ2-3	TRBD2	many	CASSTISASGRHTQYF	TGTGCCAGCAGTACCATCTCGGCTAGCGGGAGGCATACGCAGTATTTT
TRBV20-1	TRBJ2-7	-	-	CSALIRDSPYEQYF	TGCAGTGCTCTCATCCGGGACTCACCCTACGAGCAGTACTTC
TRBV20-1	TRBJ2-7	TRBD2	-	CSATRATASGRYEQHF	TGCAGTGCTACGAGAGCTACGGCTAGCGGGAGGTACGAGCAGCACTTC
TRBV6-1	TRBJ2-1	-	-	CASSRTRTNEQFF	TGTGCCAGCAGTAGAACTCGCACGAATGAGCAGTTCTTC
TRBV9	TRBJ2-7	-	-	CASSATGTLNEQYF	TGTGCCAGCAGCGCCACAGGTACCCTCAATGAGCAGTACTTC
TRBV7-8	TRBJ2-1	-	many	CASSLAQFNEQFF	TGTGCCAGCAGCTTAGCCCAGTTTAATGAGCAGTTCTTC
TRBV7-9	TRBJ2-3	-	few	CASSPTPGDTQYF	TGTGCCAGCAGCCCGACCCCGGGAGATACGCAGTATTTT
TRBV6-1	TRBJ2-7	TRBD1	many	CATQTGWMYEQYF	TGTGCCACCCAGACAGGGTGGATGTACGAGCAGTACTTC
TRBV3-1	TRBJ1-4	-	-	CASSPTRDYEKLFF	TGTGCCAGCAGCCCTACTCGGGACTATGAAAAACTGTTTTTT
TRBV29-1	TRBJ2-7	-	-	CSVQGNGYEQYF	TGCAGCGTACAGGGAAATGGCTACGAGCAGTACTTC
TRBV5-1	TRBJ2-2	-	-	CASSSGLPNTGELFF	TGCGCCAGCAGTTCAGGCCTCCCGAACACCGGGGAGCTGTTTTTT
TRBV20-1	TRBJ2-7	-	many	CSATNRQGSTYEQYF	TGCAGTGCAACCAATCGTCAGGGTAGCACCTACGAGCAGTACTTC
TRBV6-2/TRBV6-3	TRBJ2-7	TRBD1	many	CASSQGQGNYEQYF	TGTGCCAGCAGTCAAGGACAGGGGAATTACGAGCAGTACTTC
TRBV24-1	TRBJ1-5	TRBD1	few	CATSESRTGSNQPQHF	TGTGCCACCAGTGAATCGCGGACAGGTAGCAATCAGCCCCAGCATTTT
TRBV2	TRBJ2-7	-	many	CASSSGRFLSYEQYF	TGTGCCAGCAGTTCGGGACGTTTCCTCTCCTACGAGCAGTACTTC
TRBV6-6	TRBJ2-3	TRBD2	many	CASSYSGGGTDTQYF	TGTGCCAGCAGTTATTCGGGGGGAGGAACAGATACGCAGTATTTT
TRBV20-1	TRBJ2-3	-	-	CSAPMGAGLLLDTQYF	TGCAGTGCTCCTATGGGGGCGGGACTACTTTTAGATACGCAGTATTTT
TRBV15	TRBJ1-6	-	-	CATSRQQGSNSPLHF	TGTGCCACCAGCCGGCAACAGGGAAGTAATTCACCCCTCCACTTT
TRBV12-3/TRBV12-4	TRBJ2-3	-	-	CASSLQVSDTQYF	TGTGCCAGCAGTTTGCAGGTATCAGATACGCAGTATTTT
TRBV28	TRBJ2-7	-	many	CASGRGVGYEQYF	TGTGCCAGCGGGCGAGGGGTCGGCTACGAGCAGTACTTC
TRBV12-3/TRBV12-4	TRBJ2-5	-	few	CASSFSGVGETQYF	TGTGCCAGCAGTTTTTCGGGGGTGGGGGAGACCCAGTACTTC